The 28 T cell receptor beta chains reported below all come from one sample, sequenced in a study of cytomegalovirus exposure and HLA in healthy donors. Data came from immunoSEQ multiplex PCR; TCRdb stores just in-frame clones and leaves some out. This table has 250,000 to 350,000 clones, about 85% appearing once. The sequencing input was PBMCs. Receptor source: a woman in her 30s in good health and CMV-seropositive.

J is TRBJ2-7 and V is TRBV6-5; 8 nucleotides match TRBD2. Germline CDR1 MNHEY, CDR2 SVGAGI. The length of the CDR3 is 15 residues. With 0 bases clipped from V and 1 base from J, the junction kept 2 bases outside the gene matches. The CDR3 nucleotides read TGTGCCAGCAGTTACTCTAGCGGGATGTCCTACGAGCAGTACTTC. As protein: CASSYSSGMSYEQYF.

The chain carries TRBV5-1 and TRBJ2-5; possibly TRBD1 for D (5 bases). CDR3 length equals 13 residues. With 4 bases removed from V and 5 bases from J, the gap between germline ends came to 12 bases. CDR1 SGHRS and CDR2 YFSETQ come from the germline V gene. CDR3 in amino acids: CASSPEGVETQYF. CDR3 sequence (DNA): TGCGCCAGCAGCCCGGAAGGGGTGGAGACCCAGTACTTC.

The chain uses TRBV15 and TRBJ2-3; D unresolved. Trimming removed 6 bases at V and 3 bases at J, with 7 bases between. Germline-derived CDR1 and CDR2 are LNHNV and YYDKDF (reference sequence). The CDR3 spans 12 residues. The CDR3: CATSTSTDTQYF. CDR3 coding DNA: TGTGCCACCAGTACTTCGACAGATACGCAGTATTTT.

V gene TRBV18 combines with J gene TRBJ2-7, with D perhaps TRBD1 or TRBD2 (5 bases each). Trimming shortened V by 3 bases and J by 1 base, and 7 bases separated the two germline ends. The germline V gene has CDR1 KGHSH and CDR2 LQKENI. The CDR3 is 13 amino acids. This CDR3 reads CASSPGVSYEQYF. The CDR3 DNA is TGTGCCAGCTCACCGGGGGTTTCCTACGAGCAGTACTTC.

V gene TRBV9 combines with J gene TRBJ1-3; D not resolved. Trimming removed 3 bases at V and 2 bases at J, with 9 bases between. Germline CDR1 is SGDLS and CDR2 is YYNGEE. The CDR3 extends over 14 amino acids. The CDR3 coding sequence is TGTGCCAGCAGCGCCGCGGTAACTGGAAACACCATATATTTT. It yields the protein CASSAAVTGNTIYF.

The chain is built from TRBV6-5 and TRBJ2-1, with D unresolved. The CDR3 has 13 amino acids. V was shortened by 5 bases and J by 5 bases, with 10 bases between the two germline ends. The V gene's germline CDR1 is MNHEY and CDR2 SVGAGI. CDR3 sequence: CASSATKNNEQFF. The DNA of the CDR3 is TGTGCCAGCAGTGCGACAAAAAACAATGAGCAGTTCTTC.

The V gene is TRBV5-6, the J gene TRBJ1-3; D is perhaps TRBD1 (5 bases). Trimming shortened V by 0 bases and J by 0 bases, and 16 bases separated the two germline ends. This CDR3 is 18 amino acids long. CDR1 SGHDT and CDR2 YYEEEE come from the germline V gene. The CDR3 region is CASSLVHQSGASGNTIYF. The CDR3 DNA follows: TGTGCCAGCAGCTTGGTTCATCAAAGCGGGGCCTCTGGAAACACCATATATTTT. The variable domain in full, completed from reference TRBV5-6 and TRBJ1-3, reads DAGVTQSPTHLIKTRGQQVTLRCSPKSGHDTVSWYQQALGQGPQFIFQYYEEEERQRGNFPDRFSGHQFPNYSSELNVNALLLGDSALYLCASSLVHQSGASGNTIYFGEGSWLTVV.

The chain recombines TRBV4-2 with TRBJ1-4; a weak D match, TRBD1 (5 bases). Trimming cost V 2 bases and J 3 bases, with 10 bases left between them. The CDR3 contains 15 residues. Germline lookup yields CDR1 LGHNA and CDR2 YNFKEQ. CDR3 coding DNA: TGTGCCAGCAGCCAAAGGTCGGGGCCTAATGAAAAACTGTTTTTT. Amino acids: CASSQRSGPNEKLFF.

CDR3 region: CASSKGPAGQLKLYGYTF. The CDR3 nucleotides read TGTGCCAGCAGCAAGGGTCCGGCAGGCCAACTCAAACTCTATGGCTACACCTTC. The chain is built from TRBV11-2 and TRBJ1-2; no clear D. The CDR3 contains 18 residues. Trimming cost V 5 bases and J 4 bases, with 26 bases left between them. CDR1 is SGHAT, CDR2 FQNNGV, per germline.

The chain uses TRBV5-5 and TRBJ1-5, with D unclear. The CDR3 contains 14 residues. Germline V lookup: CDR1 SGHKS, CDR2 YYEKEE (reference sequence). Trimming stripped 2 bases from V and 3 bases from J, with 9 bases between. The DNA for the CDR3 is TGTGCCAGCAGCTTTTGGGTCACCAATCAGCCCCAGCATTTT. Its translation: CASSFWVTNQPQHF.

In regard to this clone: Other DNA sequences within the sample encode an identical CDR3. The rearrangement uses TRBV19 and TRBJ2-5; maybe TRBD2 (6 bases). The CDR3 length is 13 residues. Germline CDR1 LNHDA, CDR2 SQIVND (reference sequence). V was pared by 3 bases and J by 5 bases, with 10 bases between. CDR3 sequence: CASSMGGWETQYF. CDR3 DNA sequence: TGTGCCAGTAGTATGGGGGGATGGGAGACCCAGTACTTC.

This chain links TRBV2 with TRBJ2-1; 9 nucleotides match TRBD2. This CDR3 comprises 15 residues. The V segment lost 3 bases and the J segment 9 bases; nucleotides outside the gene matches: 9. CDR1 and CDR2 (germline): SNHLY, FYNNEI. Written as DNA, the CDR3 is TGTGCCAGCAGTGACGGCGGGGGGGTGATGGGTGAGCAGTTCTTC. It specifies CASSDGGGVMGEQFF.

V and J are TRBV5-1 and TRBJ2-5; D remains unclear. V dropped 0 bases and J dropped 2 bases, with 2 bases sitting between them. This CDR3 spans 12 amino acids. Germline CDR1 is SGHRS and CDR2 is YFSETQ. CDR3 in amino acids: CASSLDQETQYF. The DNA for the CDR3 is TGCGCCAGCAGCTTGGATCAAGAGACCCAGTACTTC.

This sequence joins TRBV13 and TRBJ2-7, with D possibly being TRBD2 (5 bases). Germline assignment: CDR1 PRHDT and CDR2 FYEKMQ (reference sequence). This CDR3 has 12 amino acids. The V end lost 5 bases, the J end lost 2 bases, and 7 bases lay between the germline ends. The CDR3 loop is CASSAGTYEQYF. The CDR3 DNA follows: TGTGCCAGCAGCGCCGGGACCTACGAGCAGTACTTC.

V usage is TRBV5-5 and J usage is TRBJ2-7; D possibly uses TRBD1 or TRBD2 (5 bases each). The CDR3 has 12 amino acids. Germline CDR1 SGHKS, CDR2 YYEKEE (reference sequence). V was trimmed by 0 bases and J by 4 bases, leaving 5 bases between them. Here the CDR3 reads CASSLGGYEQYF. The CDR3 DNA is TGTGCCAGCAGCTTGGGGGGGTACGAGCAGTACTTC.

V is TRBV27 and J is TRBJ2-7; TRBD1 agrees at 10 bases. J was trimmed by 4 bases and V by 3 bases; bases with no gene match: 9. The length of the CDR3 is 16 residues. From germline, CDR1 is MNHEY and CDR2 SMNVEV (reference sequence). CDR3 region: CASSFISGQGLYEQYF. The DNA of the CDR3 is TGTGCCAGCAGTTTCATATCGGGACAGGGGTTGTACGAGCAGTACTTC.

This chain connects TRBV7-6 to TRBJ2-5; tentative D call: TRBD2 (6 bases). CDR3 length equals 14 residues. The V gene's germline CDR1 is SGHVS and CDR2 FNYEAQ. The ends were cut back, 3 bases at V and 5 bases at J, with 13 bases in the middle. The DNA for the CDR3 is TGTGCCAGCAGCTTTGCGGGGATGGGGGAGACCCAGTACTTC. Translated: CASSFAGMGETQYF.

The chain joins TRBV5-1 to TRBJ2-7; tentatively, D is TRBD1 or TRBD2 (5 bases each). Germline V gene lookup returns CDR1 SGHRS and CDR2 YFSETQ. V lost 4 bases, J lost 2 bases, and 16 bases lay in between. The CDR3 has 15 amino acids. The CDR3 reads CASSPGRIIPYEQYF. Written as DNA, the CDR3 is TGCGCCAGCAGCCCGGGACGGATAATTCCCTACGAGCAGTACTTC.

V and J are TRBV13 and TRBJ1-5, with 8 bases that match TRBD1. V lost 3 bases to trimming and J lost 3 bases; unmatched junction nucleotides: 7. Germline V gene lookup returns CDR1 PRHDT and CDR2 FYEKMQ (reference sequence). The length of the CDR3 is 16 residues. In nucleotides, the CDR3 is TGTGCCAGCAGCTTTACAGGGGGGGCCTACAATCAGCCCCAGCATTTT. Translating it yields CASSFTGGAYNQPQHF.

The rearrangement links TRBV7-2 to TRBJ2-7; D unresolved. The germline V gene encodes CDR1 SGHTA and CDR2 FQGNSA. V lost 5 bases and J 3 bases, leaving 8 bases between the germline ends. This CDR3 region has 12 residues. The CDR3 DNA follows: TGTGCCAGCAGCGAGAGATACTACGAGCAGTACTTC. This sequence encodes CASSERYYEQYF.

The J gene is TRBJ2-1, the V gene TRBV6-5; 9 nucleotides align to TRBD1. Trimming removed 5 bases from V and 5 bases from J; junction bases left unmatched: 7. Per the germline V gene, CDR1 is MNHEY and CDR2 is SVGAGI. This CDR3 contains 15 residues. The CDR3 region has the DNA TGTGCCAGCAGTCACGGGACAGGGTCGAACAATGAGCAGTTCTTC. Its translation: CASSHGTGSNNEQFF.

V is TRBV15 and J is TRBJ2-1, with TRBD1 matching over 8 bases. The V segment lost 3 bases and the J segment 5 bases; nucleotides outside the gene matches: 9. CDR3 size: 16 residues. Looked up from germline, CDR1 is LNHNV and CDR2 is YYDKDF (reference sequence). In DNA form, the CDR3 reads TGTGCCACCAGCAGGGGAGACAGGGGAAGAAACAATGAGCAGTTCTTC. Its translation is CATSRGDRGRNNEQFF.

This clone was detected only once. V gene TRBV7-6 combines with J gene TRBJ1-3, with D maybe TRBD1 (6 bases). The CDR3 spans 19 residues. Germline CDR1 and CDR2: SGHVS and FNYEAQ. V lost 1 base to trimming and J lost 0 bases, with 19 bases between them. CDR3: CASSLESALRGFSGNTIYF. The DNA for the CDR3 is TGTGCCAGCAGCTTAGAATCCGCGTTAAGGGGGTTCTCTGGAAACACCATATATTTT.

This clone was detected only a few times. The genes are TRBV28 and TRBJ2-7; either TRBD1 or TRBD2 may fit D (7 bases each). Trimming stripped 6 bases from V and 1 base from J, with 19 bases between. The CDR3 covers 16 residues. CDR1 is MDHEN and CDR2 is SYDVKM in the germline V gene. The CDR3 is CASRGQGGTVSYEQYF. The CDR3 DNA is TGTGCCAGCAGAGGGCAGGGAGGGACAGTGTCCTACGAGCAGTACTTC.

This chain connects TRBV7-9 to TRBJ1-5; TRBD1 is a possible D gene (5 bases). The germline V and J ends were trimmed by 5 bases and 3 bases, with 17 bases remaining between them. The CDR3 runs to 16 residues. From germline, CDR1 is SEHNR and CDR2 FQNEAQ (reference sequence). CDR3 sequence: CASSDNGAVLNQPQHF. The DNA for the CDR3 is TGTGCCAGCAGCGATAACGGGGCCGTACTCAATCAGCCCCAGCATTTT.

The chain has TRBV6-6 and TRBJ2-7, with 9 positions matching TRBD2. This CDR3 is 15 amino acids long. The ends lost 5 bases at V and 4 bases at J; junction bases unmatched: 9. Germline lookup yields CDR1 MNHNY and CDR2 SVGAGI (reference sequence). CDR3 bases: TGTGCCAGCAGTCCTTCTCTAGCGGGGCCTTACGAGCAGTACTTC. It codes for CASSPSLAGPYEQYF.

The chain links TRBV4-1 to TRBJ2-2; a possible D gene is TRBD1 (6 bases). The V and J ends lost 4 bases and 6 bases respectively, with 9 bases between them. This CDR3 has 13 residues. Germline V lookup: CDR1 MGHRA, CDR2 YSYEKL. CDR3 region: CASSRTGSGELFF. CDR3 bases: TGCGCCAGCAGCCGCACAGGGTCCGGGGAGCTGTTTTTT.

The chain recombines TRBV6-1 with TRBJ2-7; the match to TRBD1 covers 9 bases. The CDR3 sequence is 14 residues long. Germline CDR1 is MNHNS and CDR2 is SASEGT. V dropped 6 bases and J dropped 3; count of bases not matched to a gene: 6. In DNA form, the CDR3 reads TGTGCCAGCAGGAGGGGGACAGGGATCTACGAGCAGTACTTC. Amino acids: CASRRGTGIYEQYF.